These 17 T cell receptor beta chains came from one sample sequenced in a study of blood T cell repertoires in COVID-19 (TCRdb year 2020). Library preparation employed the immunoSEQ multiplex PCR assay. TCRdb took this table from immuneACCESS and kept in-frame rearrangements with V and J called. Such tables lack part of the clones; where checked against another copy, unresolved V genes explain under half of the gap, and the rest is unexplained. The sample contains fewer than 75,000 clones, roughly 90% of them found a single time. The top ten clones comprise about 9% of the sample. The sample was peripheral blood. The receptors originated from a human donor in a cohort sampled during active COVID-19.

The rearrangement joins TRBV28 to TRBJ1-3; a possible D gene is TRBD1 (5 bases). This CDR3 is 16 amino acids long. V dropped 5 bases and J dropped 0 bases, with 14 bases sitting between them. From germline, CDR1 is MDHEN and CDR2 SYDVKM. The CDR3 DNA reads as TGTGCCAGCAGTGGGGGGGGACTTTACTCTGGAAACACCATATATTTT. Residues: CASSGGGLYSGNTIYF.

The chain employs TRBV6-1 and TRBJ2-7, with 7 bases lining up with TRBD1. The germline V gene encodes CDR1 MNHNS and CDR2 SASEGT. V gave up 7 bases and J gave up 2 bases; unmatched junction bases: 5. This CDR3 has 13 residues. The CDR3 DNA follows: TGTGCCAGCACCTCCGACAGGGCCTACGAGCAGTACTTC. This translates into CASTSDRAYEQYF.

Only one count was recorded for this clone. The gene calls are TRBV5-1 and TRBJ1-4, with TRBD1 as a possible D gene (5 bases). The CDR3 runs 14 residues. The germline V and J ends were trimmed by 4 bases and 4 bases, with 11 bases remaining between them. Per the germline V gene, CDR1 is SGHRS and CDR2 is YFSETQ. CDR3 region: CASSLTARNEKLFF. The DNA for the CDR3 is TGCGCCAGCAGCCTGACAGCCCGTAATGAAAAACTGTTTTTT.

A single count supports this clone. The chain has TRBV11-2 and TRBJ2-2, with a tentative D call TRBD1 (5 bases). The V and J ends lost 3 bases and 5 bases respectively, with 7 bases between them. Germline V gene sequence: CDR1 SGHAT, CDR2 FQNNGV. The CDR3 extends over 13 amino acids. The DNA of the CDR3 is TGTGCCAGCAGCTTGGGGCGGACCGGGGAGCTGTTTTTT. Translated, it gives CASSLGRTGELFF. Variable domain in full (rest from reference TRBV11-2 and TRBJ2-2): EAGVAQSPRYKIIEKRQSVAFWCNPISGHATLYWYQQILGQGPKLLIQFQNNGVVDDSQLPKDRFSAERLKGVDSTLKIQPAKLEDSAVYLCASSLGRTGELFFGEGSRLTVL.

The CDR3 bases are TGTGCCAGCAGCTTCCGGAGCGGGACTGGCACAGATACGCAGTATTTT. This codes for CASSFRSGTGTDTQYF. This chain links TRBV9 with TRBJ2-3, with TRBD2 matching 7 bases. With V trimmed by 4 bases and J by 1 base, 9 bases remained unmatched. Germline CDR1 reads SGDLS; CDR2 reads YYNGEE. This CDR3 has 16 amino acids.

CDR3: CSVEDSSQASTDTQYF. The CDR3 bases are TGCAGCGTTGAAGATAGTTCGCAGGCTAGCACAGATACGCAGTATTTT. V is TRBV29-1 and J is TRBJ2-3, with no clear D. Germline V gene sequence: CDR1 SQVTM, CDR2 ANQGSEA. This CDR3 region has 16 residues. The V gene lost 0 bases and the J gene lost 0 bases, with 13 bases spanning the gap.

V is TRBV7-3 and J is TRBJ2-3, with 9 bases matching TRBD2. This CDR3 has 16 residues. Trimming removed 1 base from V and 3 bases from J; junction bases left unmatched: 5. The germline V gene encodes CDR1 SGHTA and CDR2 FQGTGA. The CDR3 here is CASSLIGGRGTDTQYF. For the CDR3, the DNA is TGTGCCAGCAGCTTAATTGGCGGGAGGGGGACAGATACGCAGTATTTT.

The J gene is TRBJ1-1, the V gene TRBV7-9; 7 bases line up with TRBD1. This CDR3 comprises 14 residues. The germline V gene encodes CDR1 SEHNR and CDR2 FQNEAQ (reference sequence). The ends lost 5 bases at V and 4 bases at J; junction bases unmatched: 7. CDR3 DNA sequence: TGTGCCAGCAGCGCCATGACAGGGACCACTGAAGCTTTCTTT. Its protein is CASSAMTGTTEAFF.

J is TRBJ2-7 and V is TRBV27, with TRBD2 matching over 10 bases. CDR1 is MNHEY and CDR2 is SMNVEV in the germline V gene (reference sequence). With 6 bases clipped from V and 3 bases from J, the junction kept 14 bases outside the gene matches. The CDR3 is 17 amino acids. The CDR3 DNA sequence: TGTGCCAGCAGGCCCATGGGACATTTAGCGGGAGGCTACGAGCAGTACTTC. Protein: CASRPMGHLAGGYEQYF.

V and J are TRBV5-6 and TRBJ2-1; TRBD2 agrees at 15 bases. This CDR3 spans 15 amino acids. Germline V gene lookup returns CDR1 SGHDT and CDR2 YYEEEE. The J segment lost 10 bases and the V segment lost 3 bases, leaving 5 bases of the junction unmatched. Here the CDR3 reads CASSWGGLAGGEQFF. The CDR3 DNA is TGTGCCAGCAGCTGGGGGGGACTAGCGGGAGGAGAGCAGTTCTTC. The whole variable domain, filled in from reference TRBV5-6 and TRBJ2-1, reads DAGVTQSPTHLIKTRGQQVTLRCSPKSGHDTVSWYQQALGQGPQFIFQYYEEEERQRGNFPDRFSGHQFPNYSSELNVNALLLGDSALYLCASSWGGLAGGEQFFGPGTRLTVL.

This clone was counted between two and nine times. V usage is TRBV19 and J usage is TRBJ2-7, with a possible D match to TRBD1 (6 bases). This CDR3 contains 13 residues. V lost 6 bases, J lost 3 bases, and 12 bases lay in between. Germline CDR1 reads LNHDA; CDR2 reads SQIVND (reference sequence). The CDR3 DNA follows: TGTGCCAGTAGCCCAGGGACAAACTACGAGCAGTACTTC. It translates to CASSPGTNYEQYF.

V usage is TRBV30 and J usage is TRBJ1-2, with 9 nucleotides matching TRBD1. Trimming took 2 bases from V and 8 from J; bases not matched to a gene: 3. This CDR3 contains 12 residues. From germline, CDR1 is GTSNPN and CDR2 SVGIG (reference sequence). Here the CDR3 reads CAWSTTGGGYTF. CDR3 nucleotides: TGTGCCTGGAGTACAACAGGGGGCGGCTACACCTTC.

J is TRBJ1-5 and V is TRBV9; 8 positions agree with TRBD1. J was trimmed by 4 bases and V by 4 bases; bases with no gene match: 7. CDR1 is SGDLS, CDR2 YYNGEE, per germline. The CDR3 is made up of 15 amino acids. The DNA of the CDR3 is TGTGCCAGCAGCTATGGACAGGGCATTAATCAGCCCCAGCATTTT. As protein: CASSYGQGINQPQHF.

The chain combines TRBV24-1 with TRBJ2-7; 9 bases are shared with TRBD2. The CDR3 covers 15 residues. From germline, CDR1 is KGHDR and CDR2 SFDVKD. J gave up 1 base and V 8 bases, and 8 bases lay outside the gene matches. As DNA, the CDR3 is TGTGCCACCACCCAGCGGGAGGCCGGGTCCTACGAGCAGTACTTC. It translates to CATTQREAGSYEQYF.

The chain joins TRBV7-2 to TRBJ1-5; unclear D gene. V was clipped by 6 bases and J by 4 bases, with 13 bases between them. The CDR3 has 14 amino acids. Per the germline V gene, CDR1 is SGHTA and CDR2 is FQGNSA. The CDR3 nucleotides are TGTGCCAGCAGGTCAGGCTTACCAAATCAGCCCCAGCATTTT. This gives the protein CASRSGLPNQPQHF.

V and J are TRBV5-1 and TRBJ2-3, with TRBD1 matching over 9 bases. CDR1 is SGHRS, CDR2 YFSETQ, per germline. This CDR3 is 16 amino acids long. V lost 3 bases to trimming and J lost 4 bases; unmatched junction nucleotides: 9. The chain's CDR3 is CASSWGPGQGPDTQYF. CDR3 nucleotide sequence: TGCGCCAGCAGCTGGGGTCCGGGACAGGGACCAGATACGCAGTATTTT.

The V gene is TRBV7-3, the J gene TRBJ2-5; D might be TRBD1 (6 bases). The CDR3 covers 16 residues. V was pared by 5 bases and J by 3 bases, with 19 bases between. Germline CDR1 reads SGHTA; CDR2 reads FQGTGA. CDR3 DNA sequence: TGTGCCAGCAGCCGGATCGGCAGGGGAGTGGAAGAGACCCAGTACTTC. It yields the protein CASSRIGRGVEETQYF.